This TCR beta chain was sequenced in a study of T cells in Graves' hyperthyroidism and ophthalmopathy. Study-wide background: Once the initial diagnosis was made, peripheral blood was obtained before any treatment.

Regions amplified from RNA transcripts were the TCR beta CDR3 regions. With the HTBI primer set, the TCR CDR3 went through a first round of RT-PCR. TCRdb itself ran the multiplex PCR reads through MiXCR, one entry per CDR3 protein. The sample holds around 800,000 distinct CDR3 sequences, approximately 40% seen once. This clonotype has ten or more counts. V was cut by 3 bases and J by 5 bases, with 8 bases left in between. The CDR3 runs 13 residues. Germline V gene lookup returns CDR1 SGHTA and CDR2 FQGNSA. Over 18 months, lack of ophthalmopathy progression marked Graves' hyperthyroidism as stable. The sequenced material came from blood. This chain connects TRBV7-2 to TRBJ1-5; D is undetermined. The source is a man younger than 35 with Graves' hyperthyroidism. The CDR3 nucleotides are TGTGCCAGCAGCTTCATCTGGGATCAGCCCCAGCATTTT. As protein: CASSFIWDQPQHF.